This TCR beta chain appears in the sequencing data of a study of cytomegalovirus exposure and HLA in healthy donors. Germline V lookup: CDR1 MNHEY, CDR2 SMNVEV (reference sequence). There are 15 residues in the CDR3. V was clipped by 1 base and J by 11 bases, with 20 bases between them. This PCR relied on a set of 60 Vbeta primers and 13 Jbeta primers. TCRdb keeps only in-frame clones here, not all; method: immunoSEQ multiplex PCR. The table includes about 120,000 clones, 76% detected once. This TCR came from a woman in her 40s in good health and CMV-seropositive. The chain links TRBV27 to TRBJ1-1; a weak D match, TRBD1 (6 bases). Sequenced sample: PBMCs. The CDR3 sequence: CASSLWGPGERRAFF. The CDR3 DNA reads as TGTGCCAGCAGTTTATGGGGGCCAGGGGAGAGGCGGGCTTTCTTT.